This T cell receptor (beta chain) was sequenced for a study of cytomegalovirus exposure and HLA in healthy donors. Study-level background: HLA-typed donors contributed 65 million to 95 million unique TCRs, which were held in an early data release. Study-level points and caveats: The authors assumed roughly uniform sequencing depth across donors for presence/absence analyses. Rare sequences made up most TCRs, while some public TCRs were found in many donors.

Germline CDR1 and CDR2: LGHNT and FRNRAP. This CDR3 contains 18 residues. V was pared by 1 base and J by 9 bases, with 20 bases of the junction left unmatched. As concerns this clone: Its target is unknown.

The PCR was carried out with 60 Vbeta primers and 13 Jbeta primers. Original processing methods: Later analysis identified 80 million to 90 million unique TCR beta chains, 9 million to 12 million shared. Some clones are missing from TCRdb's copy, which holds only in-frame ones; the method was immunoSEQ multiplex PCR. Clone size and V and J calls were adopted from that table, with D and trimming inferred from the DNA. Seen here are some 150,000 clones, less than 90% observed once, and the top ten hold around 4.1%. V gene TRBV12-5 combines with J gene TRBJ2-5; TRBD2 aligns across 7 bases. Sequencing was done on a sample of PBMCs. The sequence was obtained from a woman in her forties or fifties in good health and CMV-seropositive. This chain's CDR3 is CASGLERGPGNPRGAQYF. For the CDR3, the DNA is TGTGCTAGTGGTTTGGAACGGGGACCGGGGAACCCCCGGGGGGCCCAGTACTTC.